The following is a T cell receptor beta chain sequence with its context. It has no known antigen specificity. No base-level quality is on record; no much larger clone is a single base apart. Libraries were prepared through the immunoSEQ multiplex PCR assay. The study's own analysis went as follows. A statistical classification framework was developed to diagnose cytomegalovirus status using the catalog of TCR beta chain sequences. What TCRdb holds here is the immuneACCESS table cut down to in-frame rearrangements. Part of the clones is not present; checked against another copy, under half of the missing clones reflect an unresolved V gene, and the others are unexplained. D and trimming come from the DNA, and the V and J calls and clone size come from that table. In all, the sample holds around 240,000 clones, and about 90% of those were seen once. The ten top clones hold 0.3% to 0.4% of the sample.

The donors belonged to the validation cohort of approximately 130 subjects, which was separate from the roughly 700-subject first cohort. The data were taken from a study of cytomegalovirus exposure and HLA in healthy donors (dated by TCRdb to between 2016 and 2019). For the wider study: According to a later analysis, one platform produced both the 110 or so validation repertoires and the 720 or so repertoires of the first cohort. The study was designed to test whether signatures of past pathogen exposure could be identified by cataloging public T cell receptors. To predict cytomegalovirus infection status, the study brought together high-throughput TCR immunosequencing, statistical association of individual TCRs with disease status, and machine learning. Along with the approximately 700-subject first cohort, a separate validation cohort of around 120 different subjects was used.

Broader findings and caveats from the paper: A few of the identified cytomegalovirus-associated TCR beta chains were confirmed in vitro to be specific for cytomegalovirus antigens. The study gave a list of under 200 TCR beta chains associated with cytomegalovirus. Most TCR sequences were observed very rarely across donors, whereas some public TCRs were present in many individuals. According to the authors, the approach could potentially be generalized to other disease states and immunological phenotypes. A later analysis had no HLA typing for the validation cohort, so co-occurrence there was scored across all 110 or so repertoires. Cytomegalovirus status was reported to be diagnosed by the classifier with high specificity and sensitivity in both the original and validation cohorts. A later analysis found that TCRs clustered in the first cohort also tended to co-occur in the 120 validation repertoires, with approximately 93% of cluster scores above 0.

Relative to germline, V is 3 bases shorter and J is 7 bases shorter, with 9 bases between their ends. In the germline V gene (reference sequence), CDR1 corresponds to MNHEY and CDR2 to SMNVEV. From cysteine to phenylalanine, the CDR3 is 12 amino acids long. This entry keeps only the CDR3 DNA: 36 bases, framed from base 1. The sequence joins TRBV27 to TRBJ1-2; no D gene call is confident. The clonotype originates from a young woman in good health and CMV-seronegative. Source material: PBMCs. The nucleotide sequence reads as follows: TGTGCCAGCAGTTTTTGGGGAGGTGGCTACACCTTC. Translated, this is CASSFWGGGYTF.